This T cell receptor (beta chain) was profiled in a study of blood T cell repertoires in COVID-19. Study details: Donors in the United States, Italy and Spain gave samples during acute or convalescent COVID-19.

The table came from immunoSEQ multiplex PCR; TCRdb's copy has only in-frame clones and leaves some out. The sample includes some 24,000 clones, roughly 79% seen only once; the top ten take just over 6.5%. Germline CDR1 reads SGDLS; CDR2 reads YYNGEE. This CDR3 is 15 amino acids long. The trim removed 4 bases at V and 5 bases at J, leaving 9 bases unmatched. The chain carries TRBV9 and TRBJ2-1; TRBD1 aligns across 7 bases. The specimen sequenced was peripheral blood. This clonotype was sampled from a man in his sixties or seventies with acute or convalescent COVID-19. This chain's CDR3 is CASSSSGTDNNEQFF. For the CDR3, the DNA is TGTGCCAGCAGCTCGTCCGGGACAGACAACAATGAGCAGTTCTTC.